Listed below are T cell receptor beta chains from one sample, sequenced in a study of Ad26.COV2.S vaccination and SARS-CoV-2 variants. Some clones are missing from TCRdb's copy, which holds only in-frame ones; the method was immunoSEQ multiplex PCR. The data contain around 250,000 clones, around 88% of them seen just once; the ten biggest clones take up just under 3%. The input for sequencing was peripheral blood, taken in a trial of Ad26.COV2.S vaccine versus placebo. These receptors all come from a person aged 18 to 59 who received the Ad26.COV2.S COVID-19 vaccine or a placebo. The CDR3 runs from the conserved cysteine through the conserved F or W. D genes are given only for firm matches. Expanded clones are given a class, and other clones once, few, many or no size at all.

j_call	v_call	d_call	clone_size	cdr3_aa	cdr3_nt
TRBJ1-2	TRBV30	.	few	CAWFYGYTF	TGTGCCTGGTTCTATGGCTACACCTTC
TRBJ2-2	TRBV5-6	TRBD2	.	CASSSPSSGKGELFF	TGTGCCAGCTCGTCCCCCTCTAGCGGTAAAGGGGAGCTGTTTTTT
TRBJ1-2	TRBV2	TRBD1	.	CARRTGSYGYTF	TGTGCCAGAAGGACAGGGTCCTATGGCTACACCTTC
TRBJ2-2	TRBV20-1	.	.	CSASNPGPGELFF	TGCAGTGCTAGTAACCCAGGTCCCGGGGAGCTGTTTTTT
TRBJ2-5	TRBV11-2	TRBD1	.	CASSLGAGQGRETQYF	TGTGCCAGCAGCTTAGGTGCAGGACAGGGTCGGGAGACCCAGTACTTC
TRBJ1-2	TRBV27	TRBD1	.	CASRSNDQGVYGYTF	TGTGCCAGCAGATCTAATGACCAGGGGGTCTATGGCTACACCTTC
TRBJ2-2	TRBV7-2	.	.	CASSLAGTSTPPELFF	TGTGCCAGCAGCTTAGCCGGGACTTCCACACCGCCTGAGCTGTTTTTT
TRBJ2-2	TRBV19	.	.	CASSMSGIGELFF	TGTGCCAGTAGTATGTCCGGGATCGGGGAGCTGTTTTTT
TRBJ1-2	TRBV5-6	TRBD1	.	CASSSLSGGPFTF	TGTGCCAGCAGCTCACTCTCAGGGGGCCCGTTTACCTTC
TRBJ2-3	TRBV5-1	.	.	CASSFDSDTQYF	TGCGCCAGCAGCTTCGACTCCGATACGCAGTATTTT
TRBJ2-2	TRBV4-2	TRBD2	.	CASSQELAGGPITGELFF	TGTGCCAGCAGCCAGGAACTAGCGGGAGGGCCAATCACCGGGGAGCTGTTTTTT
TRBJ1-5	TRBV12-3/TRBV12-4	.	once	CASSLRRNQPQHF	TGTGCCAGCAGTTTAAGAAGGAATCAGCCCCAGCATTTT
TRBJ1-3	TRBV15	.	.	CATSRSWTRSGNTIYF	TGTGCCACCAGCCGATCATGGACCCGCTCTGGAAACACCATATATTTT
TRBJ1-5	TRBV5-1	TRBD1	.	CASSVDRGGQPQHF	TGCGCCAGCAGCGTCGACAGGGGAGGCCAGCCCCAGCATTTT
TRBJ1-2	TRBV2	.	.	CASSVRTANYGYTF	TGTGCCAGCAGTGTACGAACTGCTAACTATGGCTACACCTTC
TRBJ2-3	TRBV6-5	TRBD2	.	CASRLAGPDTQYF	TGTGCCAGCCGCCTAGCGGGACCGGATACGCAGTATTTT
TRBJ1-2	TRBV19	TRBD1	.	CASSGQPGQGSGYTF	TGTGCCAGTAGTGGGCAACCGGGACAGGGTAGTGGCTACACCTTC
TRBJ1-6	TRBV15	.	.	CATSRDPNLGNSPLHF	TGTGCCACCAGCAGAGATCCTAACCTGGGAAATTCACCCCTCCACTTT
TRBJ2-1	TRBV5-1	TRBD1	.	CASSLEGQPYNEQFF	TGCGCCAGCAGCTTGGAGGGACAGCCATACAATGAGCAGTTCTTC
TRBJ1-5	TRBV5-1	TRBD1	.	CASSLTPTGGNQPQHF	TGCGCCAGCAGCTTGACCCCGACAGGGGGCAATCAGCCCCAGCATTTT
TRBJ2-5	TRBV3-1/TRBV3-2	.	few	CASSQESGEIYQETQYF	TGTGCCAGCAGCCAAGAATCGGGGGAAATATACCAAGAGACCCAGTACTTC
TRBJ1-4	TRBV5-5	.	.	CASSPSRKLFF	TGTGCCAGCAGCCCATCCCGAAAACTGTTTTTT
TRBJ2-2	TRBV4-3	.	.	CASSQARVAGELFF	TGCGCCAGCAGCCAAGCTAGGGTCGCCGGGGAGCTGTTTTTT
TRBJ1-4	TRBV27	.	.	CASSSLTDPNEKLFF	TGTGCCAGCAGTTCATTGACGGACCCTAATGAAAAACTGTTTTTT
TRBJ1-2	TRBV20-1	.	once	CSASAENYGYTF	TGCAGTGCTAGTGCAGAAAACTATGGCTACACCTTC
TRBJ2-2	TRBV5-1	.	.	CASSSMTGSGELFF	TGCGCCAGCAGTTCGATGACGGGATCCGGGGAGCTGTTTTTT
TRBJ1-4	TRBV5-8	.	.	CASSLVAVLGGTNEKLFF	TGTGCCAGCAGCTTGGTAGCTGTCCTGGGGGGAACTAATGAAAAACTGTTTTTT
TRBJ2-2	TRBV7-2	.	.	CASSLRYATSTGELFF	TGTGCCAGCAGCTTAAGATACGCGACTAGCACCGGGGAGCTGTTTTTT
TRBJ1-5	TRBV19	.	.	CASSIDGTPQPQHF	TGTGCCAGTAGTATCGATGGGACCCCTCAGCCCCAGCATTTT
TRBJ1-2	TRBV30	TRBD1	.	CAWRLTGFVKNNYGYTF	TGTGCCTGGAGGCTGACAGGGTTTGTAAAGAATAACTATGGCTACACCTTC
TRBJ1-2	TRBV13	.	.	CASSLLRDGTALGYTF	TGTGCCAGCAGCTTACTTAGGGATGGGACCGCGCTTGGCTACACCTTC
TRBJ1-2	TRBV29-1	TRBD1	.	CSVAQGQEYGYTF	TGCAGCGTTGCACAGGGACAGGAGTATGGCTACACCTTC
TRBJ2-1	TRBV4-3	.	.	CASSQDTSSWDEQFF	TGCGCCAGCAGCCAAGACACTAGTTCCTGGGATGAGCAGTTCTTC
TRBJ1-4	TRBV30	TRBD1	.	CAWRRPGQDEKLFF	TGTGCCTGGAGGAGACCGGGACAGGATGAAAAACTGTTTTTT
TRBJ2-2	TRBV19	.	.	CASSIAGQGQLFF	TGTGCCAGTAGTATAGCAGGTCAGGGACAGCTGTTTTTT
TRBJ1-4	TRBV6-5	.	.	CASSYSSGEKLFF	TGTGCCAGCAGTTACTCGTCGGGTGAAAAACTGTTTTTT
TRBJ1-3	TRBV5-4	TRBD1	few	CASSLGQGAGNTIYF	TGTGCCAGCAGCTTGGGGCAGGGGGCCGGAAACACCATATATTTT
TRBJ1-2	TRBV5-4	TRBD1	.	CASSYQDRGQGYTF	TGTGCCAGCAGTTACCAAGACAGGGGTCAGGGCTACACCTTC
TRBJ1-1	TRBV4-1	.	.	CASTPLPGNTEAFF	TGCGCCAGCACTCCACTCCCAGGGAACACTGAAGCTTTCTTT
TRBJ1-2	TRBV7-6	.	.	CASSLAGDYGYTF	TGTGCCAGCAGCTTAGCAGGGGACTATGGCTACACCTTC
TRBJ2-2	TRBV5-1	.	.	CASSLVGGNTGELFF	TGCGCCAGCAGCTTGGTGGGGGGCAACACCGGGGAGCTGTTTTTT
TRBJ2-1	TRBV6-5	.	.	CASSLTGNEQFF	TGTGCCAGCAGCCTGACGGGCAATGAGCAGTTCTTC
TRBJ1-2	TRBV9	.	once	CASSATTYGYTF	TGTGCCAGCAGCGCGACTACCTATGGCTACACCTTC
TRBJ2-3	TRBV9	.	.	CASSARQGLSITDTQYF	TGTGCCAGCAGCGCCCGGCAAGGGTTAAGCATCACAGATACGCAGTATTTT
TRBJ2-5	TRBV7-8	.	.	CASKGLAGEVVTYF	TGTGCCAGCAAGGGTCTAGCAGGGGAGGTGGTGACGTACTTC
TRBJ2-1	TRBV19	TRBD2	.	CASSLIAGGNNEQFF	TGTGCCAGTAGTTTAATAGCGGGAGGGAACAATGAGCAGTTCTTC
TRBJ1-2	TRBV3-1/TRBV3-2	.	once	CASSQEGVRQSYGYTF	TGTGCCAGCAGCCAAGAAGGCGTGAGACAGAGCTATGGCTACACCTTC
TRBJ2-7	TRBV7-2	.	.	CASSLAGSSLGQYF	TGTGCCAGCAGCTTAGCCGGCTCATCTTTGGGGCAGTACTTC
TRBJ1-2	TRBV7-2	.	.	CASSLGAQGGYTF	TGTGCCAGCAGCTTGGGGGCGCAGGGTGGCTACACCTTC
TRBJ2-5	TRBV11-2	.	.	CASSLKGHQETQYF	TGTGCCAGCAGCTTGAAAGGGCACCAAGAGACCCAGTACTTC
TRBJ1-1	TRBV7-9	.	few	CASSLYKDKNTEAFF	TGTGCCAGCAGCTTATACAAAGACAAGAACACTGAAGCTTTCTTT
TRBJ2-1	TRBV9	TRBD2	.	CASSVAGGGSYNEQFF	TGTGCCAGCAGCGTAGCGGGAGGAGGTTCCTACAATGAGCAGTTCTTC
TRBJ2-1	TRBV7-9	TRBD2	.	CASSLLAGGYNEQFF	TGTGCCAGCAGCTTACTAGCCGGGGGGTACAATGAGCAGTTCTTC
TRBJ2-1	TRBV11-2	.	.	CASSTRTHNEQFF	TGTGCCAGCAGCACCCGGACCCACAATGAGCAGTTCTTC
TRBJ2-7	TRBV7-8	TRBD2	.	CASSLKLSLAGAKFSYEQYF	TGTGCCAGCAGCTTAAAACTTTCCCTAGCGGGGGCCAAATTCTCCTACGAGCAGTACTTC
TRBJ1-3	TRBV4-3	.	.	CASSQGQAGNTIYF	TGCGCCAGCAGCCAAGGACAGGCTGGAAACACCATATATTTT
TRBJ2-5	TRBV5-1	.	.	CASSYGPTTKETQYF	TGCGCCAGCAGCTATGGACCGACAACCAAAGAGACCCAGTACTTC